This entry describes one T cell receptor (beta chain). The data are from a study of control samples from healthy donors and cancer patients. Method: immunoSEQ multiplex PCR; TCRdb's copy keeps in-frame clones and lacks some. This repertoire shows about 94,000 clones, 90% found once; its top ten account for around 3.8%. The CDR3 extends over 14 amino acids. CDR1 and CDR2 (germline): SEHNR, FQNEAQ (reference sequence). The germline V and J ends were trimmed by 1 base and 0 bases, with 5 bases remaining between them. The rearrangement uses TRBV7-9 and TRBJ2-3, with no clear D. The sequencing input was blood. This clonotype originated in a woman between 18 and 29 years old in good health. The chain's CDR3 is CASSLGISTDTQYF. CDR3 DNA sequence: TGTGCCAGCAGCTTAGGGATTAGCACAGATACGCAGTATTTT.